The sample holds a few counts of the clone carrying this T cell receptor (beta chain). The antigen remains undetermined. This sample was taken from a study of T cell responses to AZD1222 COVID-19 vaccine. CDR1 is MNHEY, CDR2 SVGAGI, per germline. The V gene end was trimmed by 8 bases and the J gene end by 4 bases; junction bases not matched to a gene: 5. The length of the CDR3 is 14 residues. Study results and limitations: Possibly, clonal diversity was underestimated; donors were largely white British and included more females.

Profiling relied on immunoSEQ multiplex PCR, and the TCRdb table lists in-frame clones only, not all of them. Here the sample spans around 160,000 clones, 75% to 90% being singletons. The chain carries TRBV6-5 and TRBJ1-6; 7 nucleotides align to TRBD1. This sample comprised peripheral blood, obtained on day 0 of MenACWY control vaccination. The origin of this receptor is an adult in good health. This chain's CDR3 is CASAGGQYNSPLHF. Here the CDR3 DNA reads TGTGCCAGCGCAGGGGGGCAGTATAATTCACCCCTCCACTTT.